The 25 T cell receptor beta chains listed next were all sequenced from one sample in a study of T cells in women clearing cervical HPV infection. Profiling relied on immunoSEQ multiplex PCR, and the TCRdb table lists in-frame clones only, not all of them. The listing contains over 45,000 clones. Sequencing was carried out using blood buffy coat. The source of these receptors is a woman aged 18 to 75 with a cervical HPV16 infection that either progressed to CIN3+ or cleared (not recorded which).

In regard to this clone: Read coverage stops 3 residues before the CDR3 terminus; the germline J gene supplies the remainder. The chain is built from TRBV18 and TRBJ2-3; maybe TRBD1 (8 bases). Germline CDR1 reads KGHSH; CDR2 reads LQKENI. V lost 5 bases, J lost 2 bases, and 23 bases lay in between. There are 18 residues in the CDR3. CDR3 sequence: CASSVTGTGGTNTDTQYF. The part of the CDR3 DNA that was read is TGTGCCAGCTCAGTAACTGGGACAGGAGGGACTAACACAGATACG.

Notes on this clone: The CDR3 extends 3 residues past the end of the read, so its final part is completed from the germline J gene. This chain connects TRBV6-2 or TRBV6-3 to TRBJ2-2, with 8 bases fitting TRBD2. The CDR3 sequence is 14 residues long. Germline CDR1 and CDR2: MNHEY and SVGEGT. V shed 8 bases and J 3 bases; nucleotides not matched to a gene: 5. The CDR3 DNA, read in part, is TGTGCCAGCCGGCGGACTAGCCACACCGGGGAG. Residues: CASRRTSHTGE. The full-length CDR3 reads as CASRRTSHTGELFF.

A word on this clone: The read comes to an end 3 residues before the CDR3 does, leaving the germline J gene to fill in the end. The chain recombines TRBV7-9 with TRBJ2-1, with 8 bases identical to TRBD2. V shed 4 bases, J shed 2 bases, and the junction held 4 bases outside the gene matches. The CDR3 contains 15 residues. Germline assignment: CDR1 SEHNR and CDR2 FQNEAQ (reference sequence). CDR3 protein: CASSSTSGAYNEQFF. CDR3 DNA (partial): TGTGCCAGCAGCTCCACTAGCGGTGCCTACAATGAG.

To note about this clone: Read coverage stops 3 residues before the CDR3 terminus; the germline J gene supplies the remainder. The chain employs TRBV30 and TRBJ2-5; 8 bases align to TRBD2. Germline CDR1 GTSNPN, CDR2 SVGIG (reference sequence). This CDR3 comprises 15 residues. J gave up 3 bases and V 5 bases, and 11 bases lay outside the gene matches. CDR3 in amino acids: CAWAPSGLVKETQYF. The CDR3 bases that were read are TGTGCCTGGGCCCCCTCGGGACTAGTTAAAGAGACC.

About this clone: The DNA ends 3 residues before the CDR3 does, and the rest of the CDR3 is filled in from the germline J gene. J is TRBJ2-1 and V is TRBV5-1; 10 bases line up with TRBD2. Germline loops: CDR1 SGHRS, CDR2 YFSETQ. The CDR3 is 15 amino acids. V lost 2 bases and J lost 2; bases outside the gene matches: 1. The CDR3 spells CASSLGTSAYNEQFF. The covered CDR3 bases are TGCGCCAGCAGCTTAGGGACTAGCGCCTACAATGAG.

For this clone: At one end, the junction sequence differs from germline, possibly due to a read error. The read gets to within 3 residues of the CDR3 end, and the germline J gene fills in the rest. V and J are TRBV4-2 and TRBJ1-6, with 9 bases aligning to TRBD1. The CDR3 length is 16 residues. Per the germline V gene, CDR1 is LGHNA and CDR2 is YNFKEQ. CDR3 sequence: CASSQERGDREPPLHF. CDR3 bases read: TGCGCCAGCAGCCAAGAAAGAGGGGACAGGGAACCACCC.

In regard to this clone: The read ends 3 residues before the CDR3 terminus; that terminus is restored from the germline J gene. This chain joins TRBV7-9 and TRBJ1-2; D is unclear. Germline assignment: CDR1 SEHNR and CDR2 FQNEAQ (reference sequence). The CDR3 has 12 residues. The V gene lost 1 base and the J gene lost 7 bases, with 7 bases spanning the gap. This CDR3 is CASSLEGSGYTF. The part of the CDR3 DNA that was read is TGTGCCAGCAGCTTAGAGGGTTCTGGC.

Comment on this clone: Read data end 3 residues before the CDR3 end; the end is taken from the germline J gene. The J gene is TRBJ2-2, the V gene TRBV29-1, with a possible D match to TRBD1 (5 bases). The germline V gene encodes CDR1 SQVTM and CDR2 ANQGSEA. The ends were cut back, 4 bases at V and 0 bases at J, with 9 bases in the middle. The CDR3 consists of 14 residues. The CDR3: CSVGGGTNTGELFF. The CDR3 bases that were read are TGCAGCGTTGGGGGCGGAACGAACACCGGGGAG.

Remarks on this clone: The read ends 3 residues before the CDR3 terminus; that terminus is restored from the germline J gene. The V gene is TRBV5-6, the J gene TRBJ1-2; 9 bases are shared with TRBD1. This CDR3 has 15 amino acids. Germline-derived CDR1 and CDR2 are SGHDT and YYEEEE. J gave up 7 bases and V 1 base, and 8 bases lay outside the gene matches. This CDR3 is CASSLTGTGRRGYTF. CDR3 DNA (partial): TGTGCCAGCAGCTTGACCGGGACAGGGCGTCGTGGC.

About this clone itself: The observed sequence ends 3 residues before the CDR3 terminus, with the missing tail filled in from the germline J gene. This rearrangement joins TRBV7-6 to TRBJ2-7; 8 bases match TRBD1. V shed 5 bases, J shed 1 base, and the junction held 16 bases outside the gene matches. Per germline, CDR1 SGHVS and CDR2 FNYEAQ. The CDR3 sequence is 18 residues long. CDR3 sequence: CASSALFPRRQGSYEQYF. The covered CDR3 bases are TGTGCCAGCAGCGCCTTGTTCCCCAGAAGACAGGGGTCCTACGAG.

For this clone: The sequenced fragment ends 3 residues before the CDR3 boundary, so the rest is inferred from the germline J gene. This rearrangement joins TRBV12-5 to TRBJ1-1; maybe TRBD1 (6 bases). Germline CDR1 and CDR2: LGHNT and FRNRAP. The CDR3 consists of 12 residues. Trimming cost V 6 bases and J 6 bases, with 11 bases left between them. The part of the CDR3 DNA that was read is TGTGCTAGTGGAACAAGGACAGCTGAA. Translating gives CASGTRTAE. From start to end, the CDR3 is CASGTRTAEAFF.

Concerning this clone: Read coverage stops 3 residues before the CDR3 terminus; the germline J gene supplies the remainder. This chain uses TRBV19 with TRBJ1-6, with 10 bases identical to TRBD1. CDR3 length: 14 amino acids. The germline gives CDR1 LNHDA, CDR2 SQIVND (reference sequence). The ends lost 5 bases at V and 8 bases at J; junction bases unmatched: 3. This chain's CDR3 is CASSQTGGYSPLHF. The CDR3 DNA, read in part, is TGTGCCAGTAGTCAGACAGGGGGCTATTCACCC.

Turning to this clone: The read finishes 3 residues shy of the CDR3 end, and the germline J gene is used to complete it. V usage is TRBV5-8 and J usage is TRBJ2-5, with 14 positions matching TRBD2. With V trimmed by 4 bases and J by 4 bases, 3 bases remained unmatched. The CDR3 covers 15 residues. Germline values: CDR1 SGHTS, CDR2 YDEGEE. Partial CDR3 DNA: TGTGCCAGCAGCGGGGGACTAGCGGGGGTAGAGACC. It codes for CASSGGLAGVET. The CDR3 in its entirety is CASSGGLAGVETQYF.

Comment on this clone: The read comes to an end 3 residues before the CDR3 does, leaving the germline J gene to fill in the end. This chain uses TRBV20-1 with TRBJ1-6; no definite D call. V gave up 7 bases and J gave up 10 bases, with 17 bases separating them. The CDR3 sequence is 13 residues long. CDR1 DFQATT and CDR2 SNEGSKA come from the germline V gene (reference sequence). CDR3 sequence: CSVETQETSPLHF. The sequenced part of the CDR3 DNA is TGCAGTGTAGAGACCCAGGAGACGTCACCC.

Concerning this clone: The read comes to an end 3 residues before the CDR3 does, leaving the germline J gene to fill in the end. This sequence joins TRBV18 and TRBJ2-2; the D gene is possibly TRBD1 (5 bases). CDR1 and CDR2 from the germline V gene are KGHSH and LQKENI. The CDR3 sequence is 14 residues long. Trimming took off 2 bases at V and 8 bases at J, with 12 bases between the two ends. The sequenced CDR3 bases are TGTGCCAGCTCACCAACGACAGCTACGGGGGAG. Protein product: CASSPTTATGE. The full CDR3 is CASSPTTATGELFF.

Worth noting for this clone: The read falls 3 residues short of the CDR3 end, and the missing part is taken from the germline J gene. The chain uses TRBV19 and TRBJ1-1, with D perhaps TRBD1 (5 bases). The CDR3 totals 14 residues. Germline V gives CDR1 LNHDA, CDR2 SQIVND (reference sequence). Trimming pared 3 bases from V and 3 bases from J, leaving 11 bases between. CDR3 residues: CASSIVQGDTEAFF. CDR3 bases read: TGTGCCAGTAGTATTGTCCAGGGAGACACTGAA.

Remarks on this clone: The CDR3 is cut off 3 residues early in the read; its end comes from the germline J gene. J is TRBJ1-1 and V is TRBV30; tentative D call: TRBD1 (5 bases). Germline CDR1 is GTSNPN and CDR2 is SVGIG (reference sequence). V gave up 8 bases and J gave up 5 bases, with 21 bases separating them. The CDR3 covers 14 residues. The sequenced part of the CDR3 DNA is TGTGCCGGAGACACTCCCGGCGGGGGTACTGAA. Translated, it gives CAGDTPGGGTE. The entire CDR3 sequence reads CAGDTPGGGTEAFF. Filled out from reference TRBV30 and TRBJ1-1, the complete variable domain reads SQTIHQWPATLVQPVGSPLSLECTVEGTSNPNLYWYRQAAGRGLQLLFYSVGIGQISSEVPQNLSASRPQDRQFILSSKKLLLSDSGFYLCAGDTPGGGTEAFFGQGTRLTVV.

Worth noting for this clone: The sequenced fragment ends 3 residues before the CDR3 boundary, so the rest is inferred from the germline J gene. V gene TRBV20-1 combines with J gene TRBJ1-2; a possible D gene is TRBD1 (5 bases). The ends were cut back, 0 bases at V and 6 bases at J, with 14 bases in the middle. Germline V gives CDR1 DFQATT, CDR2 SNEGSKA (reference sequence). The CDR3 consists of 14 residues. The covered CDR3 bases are TGCAGTGCTAGAGATCTTGGGGCTTCCGATGGC. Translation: CSARDLGASDG. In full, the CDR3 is CSARDLGASDGYTF.

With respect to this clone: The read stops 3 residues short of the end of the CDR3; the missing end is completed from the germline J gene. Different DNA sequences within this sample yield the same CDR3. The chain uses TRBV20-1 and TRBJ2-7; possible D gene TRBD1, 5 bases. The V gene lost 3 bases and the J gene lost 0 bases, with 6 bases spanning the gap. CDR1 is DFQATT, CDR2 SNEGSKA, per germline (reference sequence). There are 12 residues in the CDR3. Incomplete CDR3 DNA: TGCAGTGCTAGGGACAACTCCTACGAG. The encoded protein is CSARDNSYE. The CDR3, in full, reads CSARDNSYEQYF.

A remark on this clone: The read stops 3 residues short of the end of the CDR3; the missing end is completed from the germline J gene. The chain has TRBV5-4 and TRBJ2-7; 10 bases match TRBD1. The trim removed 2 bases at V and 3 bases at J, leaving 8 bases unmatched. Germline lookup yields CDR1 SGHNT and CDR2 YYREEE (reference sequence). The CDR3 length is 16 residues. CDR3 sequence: CASSFGGTGERYEQYF. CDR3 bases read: TGTGCCAGCAGCTTTGGTGGGACAGGGGAACGCTACGAG.

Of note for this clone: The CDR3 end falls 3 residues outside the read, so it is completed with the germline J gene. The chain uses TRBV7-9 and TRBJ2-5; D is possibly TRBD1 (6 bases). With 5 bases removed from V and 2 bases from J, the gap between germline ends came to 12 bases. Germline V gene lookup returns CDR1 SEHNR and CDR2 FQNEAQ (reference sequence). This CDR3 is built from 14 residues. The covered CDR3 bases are TGTGCCAGCAGCCACGGACAGAAACAAGAGACC. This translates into CASSHGQKQET. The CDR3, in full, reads CASSHGQKQETQYF.

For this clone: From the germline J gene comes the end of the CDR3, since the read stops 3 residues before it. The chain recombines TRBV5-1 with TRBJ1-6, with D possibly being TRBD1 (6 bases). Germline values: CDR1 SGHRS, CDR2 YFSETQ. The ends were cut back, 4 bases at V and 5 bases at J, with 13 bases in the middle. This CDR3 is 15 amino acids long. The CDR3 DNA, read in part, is TGCGCCAGCAGCCAGGGGACCTGGAATAATTCACCC. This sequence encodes CASSQGTWNNSP. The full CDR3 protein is CASSQGTWNNSPLHF.

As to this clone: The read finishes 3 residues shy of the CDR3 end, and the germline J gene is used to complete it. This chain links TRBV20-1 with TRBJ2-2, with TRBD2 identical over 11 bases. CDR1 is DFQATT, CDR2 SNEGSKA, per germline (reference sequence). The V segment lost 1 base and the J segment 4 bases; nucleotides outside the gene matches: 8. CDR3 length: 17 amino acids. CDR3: CSARVGSGGAGTGELFF. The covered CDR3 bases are TGCAGTGCTAGAGTTGGTAGCGGGGGGGCGGGCACCGGGGAG.

CDR3 bases read: TGTGCCATCAGTGATTCTACAGGGGTCACTGAA. This translates into CAISDSTGVTE. The entire CDR3 protein reads CAISDSTGVTEAFF. The V gene is TRBV10-3, the J gene TRBJ1-1; TRBD1 matches at 7 bases. With the read ending 3 residues before the CDR3 end, the germline J gene is used to fill in that end. Germline CDR1 ENHRY, CDR2 SYGVKD. The CDR3 runs 14 residues. Germline trimming cut 3 bases from V and 4 bases from J; bases unmatched to any gene: 5.

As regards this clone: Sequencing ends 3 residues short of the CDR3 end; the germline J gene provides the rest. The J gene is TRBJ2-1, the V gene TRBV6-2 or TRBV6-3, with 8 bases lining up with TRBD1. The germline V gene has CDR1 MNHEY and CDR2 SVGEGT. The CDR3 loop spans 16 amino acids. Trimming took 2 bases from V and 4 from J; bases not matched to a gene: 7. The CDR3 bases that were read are TGTGCCAGCAGTTACACCCGGGACAGGAGTTACAATGAG. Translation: CASSYTRDRSYNE. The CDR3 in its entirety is CASSYTRDRSYNEQFF.